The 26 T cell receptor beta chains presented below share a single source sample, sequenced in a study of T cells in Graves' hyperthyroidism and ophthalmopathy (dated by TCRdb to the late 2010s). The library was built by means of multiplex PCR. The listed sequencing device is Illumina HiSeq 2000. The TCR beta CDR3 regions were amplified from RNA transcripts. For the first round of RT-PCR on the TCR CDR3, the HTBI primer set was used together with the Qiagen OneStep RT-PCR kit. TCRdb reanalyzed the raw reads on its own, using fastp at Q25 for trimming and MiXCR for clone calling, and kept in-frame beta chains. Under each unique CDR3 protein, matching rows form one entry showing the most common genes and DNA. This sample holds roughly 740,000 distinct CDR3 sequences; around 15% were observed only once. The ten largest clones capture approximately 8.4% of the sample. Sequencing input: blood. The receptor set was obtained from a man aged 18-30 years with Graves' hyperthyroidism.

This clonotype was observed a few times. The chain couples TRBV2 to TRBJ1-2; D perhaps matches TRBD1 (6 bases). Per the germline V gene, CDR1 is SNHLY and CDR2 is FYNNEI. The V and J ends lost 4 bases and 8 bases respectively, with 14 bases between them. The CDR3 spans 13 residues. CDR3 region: CASSVTGPGGYTF. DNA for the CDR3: TGTGCCAGCAGTGTTACAGGGCCGGGCGGCTACACCTTC.

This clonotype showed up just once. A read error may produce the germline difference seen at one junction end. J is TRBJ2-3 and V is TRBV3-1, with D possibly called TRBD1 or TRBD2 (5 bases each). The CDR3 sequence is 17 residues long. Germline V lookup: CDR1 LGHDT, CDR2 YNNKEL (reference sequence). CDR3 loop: CASSQDRTGKFTGTQYF. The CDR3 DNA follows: TGTGCCAGCAGCCAAGATCGGACGGGAAAGTTCACAGGTACGCAGTATTTT.

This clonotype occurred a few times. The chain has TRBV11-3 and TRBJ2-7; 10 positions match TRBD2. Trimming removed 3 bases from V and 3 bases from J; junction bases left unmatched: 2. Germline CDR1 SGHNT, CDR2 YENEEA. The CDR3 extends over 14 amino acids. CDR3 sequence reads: CASSFIAGGYEQYF. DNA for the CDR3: TGTGCCAGCAGCTTCATAGCGGGAGGCTACGAGCAGTACTTC.

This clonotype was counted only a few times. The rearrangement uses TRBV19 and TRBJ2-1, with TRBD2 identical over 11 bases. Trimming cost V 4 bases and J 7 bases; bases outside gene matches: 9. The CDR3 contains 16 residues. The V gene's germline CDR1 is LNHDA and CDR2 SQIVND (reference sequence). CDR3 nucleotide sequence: TGTGCCAGTAGTAGGTCTCGGCTAGCGGGAGGTAATGAGCAGTTCTTC. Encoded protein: CASSRSRLAGGNEQFF.

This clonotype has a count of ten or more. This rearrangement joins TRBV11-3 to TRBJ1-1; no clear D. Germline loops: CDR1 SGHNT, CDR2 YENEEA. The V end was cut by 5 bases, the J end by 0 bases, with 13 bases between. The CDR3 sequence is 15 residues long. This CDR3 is CASSPDGRMNTEAFF. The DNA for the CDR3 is TGTGCCAGCAGCCCCGATGGGCGTATGAACACTGAAGCTTTCTTT.

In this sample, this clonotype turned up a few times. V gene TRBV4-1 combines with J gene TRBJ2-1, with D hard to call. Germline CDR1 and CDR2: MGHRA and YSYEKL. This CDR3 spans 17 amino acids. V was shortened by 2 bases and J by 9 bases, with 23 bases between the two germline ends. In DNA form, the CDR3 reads TGCGCCAGCAGCCAATTTGGCCCCGGTTCTTCTCCTCCTGAGCAGTTCTTC. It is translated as CASSQFGPGSSPPEQFF.

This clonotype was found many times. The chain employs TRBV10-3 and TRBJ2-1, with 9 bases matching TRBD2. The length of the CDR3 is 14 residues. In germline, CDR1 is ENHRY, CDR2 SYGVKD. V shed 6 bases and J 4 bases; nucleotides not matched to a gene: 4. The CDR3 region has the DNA TGTGCCATCAGCCCAACTAGCGGGTACAATGAGCAGTTCTTC. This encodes CAISPTSGYNEQFF.

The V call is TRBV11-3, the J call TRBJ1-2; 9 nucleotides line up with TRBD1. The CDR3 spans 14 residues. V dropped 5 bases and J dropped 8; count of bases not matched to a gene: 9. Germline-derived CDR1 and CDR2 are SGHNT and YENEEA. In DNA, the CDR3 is TGTGCCAGCAGCGTTGGGACAGGGTCCGCCGGCTACACCTTC. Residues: CASSVGTGSAGYTF. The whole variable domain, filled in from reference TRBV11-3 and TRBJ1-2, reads EAGVVQSPRYKIIEKKQPVAFWCNPISGHNTLYWYLQNLGQGPELLIRYENEEAVDDSQLPKDRFSAERLKGVDSTLKIQPAELGDSAVYLCASSVGTGSAGYTFGSGTRLTVV.

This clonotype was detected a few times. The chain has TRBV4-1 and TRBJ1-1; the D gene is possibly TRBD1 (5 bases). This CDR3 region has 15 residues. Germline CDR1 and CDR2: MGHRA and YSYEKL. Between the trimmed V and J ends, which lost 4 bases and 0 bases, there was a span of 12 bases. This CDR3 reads CASSREQDLNTEAFF. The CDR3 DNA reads TGCGCCAGCAGCCGGGAACAGGATCTGAACACTGAAGCTTTCTTT.

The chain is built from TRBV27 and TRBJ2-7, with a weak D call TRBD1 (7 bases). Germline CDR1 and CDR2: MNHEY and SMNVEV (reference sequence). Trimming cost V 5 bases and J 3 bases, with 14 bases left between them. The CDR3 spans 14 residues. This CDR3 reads CASSMRQGGYEQYF. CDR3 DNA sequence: TGTGCCAGCAGTATGAGACAGGGAGGCTACGAGCAGTACTTC.

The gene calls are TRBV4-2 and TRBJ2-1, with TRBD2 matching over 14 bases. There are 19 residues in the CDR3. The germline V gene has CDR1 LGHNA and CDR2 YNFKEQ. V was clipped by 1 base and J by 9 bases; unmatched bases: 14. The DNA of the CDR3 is TGTGCCAGCAGCCAAGCCCCAGGGGGGACTAGCGGGAGCTTGGGTGAGCAGTTCTTC. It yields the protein CASSQAPGGTSGSLGEQFF.

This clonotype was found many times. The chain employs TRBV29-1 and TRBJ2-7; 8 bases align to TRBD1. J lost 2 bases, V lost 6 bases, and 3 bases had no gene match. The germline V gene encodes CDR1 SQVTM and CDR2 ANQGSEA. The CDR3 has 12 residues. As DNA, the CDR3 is TGCAGCGTGGAGGACAGGGCCTACGAGCAGTACTTC. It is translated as CSVEDRAYEQYF.

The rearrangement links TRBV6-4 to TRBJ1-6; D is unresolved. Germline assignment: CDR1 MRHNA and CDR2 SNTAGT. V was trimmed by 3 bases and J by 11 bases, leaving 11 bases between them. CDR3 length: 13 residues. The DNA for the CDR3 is TGTGCCAGCAGTGAAACGGACGAGGCACCCCTCCACTTT. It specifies CASSETDEAPLHF.

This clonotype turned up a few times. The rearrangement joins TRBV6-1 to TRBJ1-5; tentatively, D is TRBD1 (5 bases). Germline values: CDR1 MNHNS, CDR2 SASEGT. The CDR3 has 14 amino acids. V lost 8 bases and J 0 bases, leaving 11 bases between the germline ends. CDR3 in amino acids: CASRGDRSNQPQHF. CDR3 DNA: TGTGCCAGCCGAGGGGACCGTAGCAATCAGCCCCAGCATTTT.

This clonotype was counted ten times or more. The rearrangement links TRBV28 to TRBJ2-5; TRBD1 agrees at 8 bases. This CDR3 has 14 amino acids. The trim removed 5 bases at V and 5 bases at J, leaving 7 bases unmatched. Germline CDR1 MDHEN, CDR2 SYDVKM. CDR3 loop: CASSPGQGWETQYF. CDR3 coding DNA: TGTGCCAGCAGTCCCGGACAGGGTTGGGAGACCCAGTACTTC.

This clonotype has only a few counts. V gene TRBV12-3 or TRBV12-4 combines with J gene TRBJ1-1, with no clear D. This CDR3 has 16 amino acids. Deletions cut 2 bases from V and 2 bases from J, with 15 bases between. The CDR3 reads CASSLTSPGPNTEAFF. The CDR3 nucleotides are TGTGCCAGCAGTTTAACCTCCCCGGGCCCAAACACTGAAGCTTTCTTT.

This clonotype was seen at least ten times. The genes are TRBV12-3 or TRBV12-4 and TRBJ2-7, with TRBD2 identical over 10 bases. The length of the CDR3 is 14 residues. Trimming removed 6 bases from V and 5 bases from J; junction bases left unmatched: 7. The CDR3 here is CASSRLAGGNEQYF. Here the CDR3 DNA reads TGTGCCAGCAGCAGACTAGCGGGTGGGAACGAGCAGTACTTC.

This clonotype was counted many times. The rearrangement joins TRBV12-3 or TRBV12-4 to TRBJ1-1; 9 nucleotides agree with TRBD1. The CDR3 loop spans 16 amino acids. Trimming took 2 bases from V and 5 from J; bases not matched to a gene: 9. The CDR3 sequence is CASSLSATGGGTEAFF. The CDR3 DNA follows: TGTGCCAGCAGTTTAAGCGCGACAGGGGGAGGAACTGAAGCTTTCTTT.

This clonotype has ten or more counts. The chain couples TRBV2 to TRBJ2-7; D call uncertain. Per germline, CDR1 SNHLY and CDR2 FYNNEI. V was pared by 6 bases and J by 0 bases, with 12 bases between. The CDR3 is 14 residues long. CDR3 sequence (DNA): TGTGCCAGCAGGGCCTTACTGAGCTCCTACGAGCAGTACTTC. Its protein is CASRALLSSYEQYF.

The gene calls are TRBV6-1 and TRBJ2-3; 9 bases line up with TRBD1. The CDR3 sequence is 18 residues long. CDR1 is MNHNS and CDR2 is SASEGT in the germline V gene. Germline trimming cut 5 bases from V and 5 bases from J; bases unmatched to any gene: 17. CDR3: CASSTGTGRWVMGDTQYF. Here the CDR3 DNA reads TGTGCCAGCAGTACCGGGACAGGGAGATGGGTAATGGGAGATACGCAGTATTTT.

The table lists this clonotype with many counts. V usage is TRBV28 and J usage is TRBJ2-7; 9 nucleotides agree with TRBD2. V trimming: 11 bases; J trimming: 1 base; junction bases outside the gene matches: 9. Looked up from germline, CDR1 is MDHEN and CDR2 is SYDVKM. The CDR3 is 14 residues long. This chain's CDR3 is CAVAGDEGSYEQYF. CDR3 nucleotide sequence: TGTGCCGTAGCGGGAGATGAGGGATCCTACGAGCAGTACTTC.

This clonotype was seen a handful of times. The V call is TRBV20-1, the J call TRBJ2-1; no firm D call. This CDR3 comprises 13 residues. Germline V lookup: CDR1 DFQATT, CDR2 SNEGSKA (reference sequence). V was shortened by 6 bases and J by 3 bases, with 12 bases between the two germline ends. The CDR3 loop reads CSALQLDYNEQFF. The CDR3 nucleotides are TGCAGTGCCCTTCAGCTTGACTACAATGAGCAGTTCTTC.

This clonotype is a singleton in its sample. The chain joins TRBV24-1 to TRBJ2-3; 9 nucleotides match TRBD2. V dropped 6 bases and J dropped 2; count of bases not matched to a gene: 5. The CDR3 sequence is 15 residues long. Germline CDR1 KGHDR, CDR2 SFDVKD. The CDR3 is CATSRSGRPTDTQYF. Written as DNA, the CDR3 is TGTGCCACCAGTAGGAGCGGGAGGCCCACAGATACGCAGTATTTT.

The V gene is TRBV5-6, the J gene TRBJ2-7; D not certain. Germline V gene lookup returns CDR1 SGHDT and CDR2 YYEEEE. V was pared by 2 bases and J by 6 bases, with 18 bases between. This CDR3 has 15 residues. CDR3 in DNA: TGTGCCAGCAGCTTACGAGACCGATCTCCTTTCGAGCAGTACTTC. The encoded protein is CASSLRDRSPFEQYF.

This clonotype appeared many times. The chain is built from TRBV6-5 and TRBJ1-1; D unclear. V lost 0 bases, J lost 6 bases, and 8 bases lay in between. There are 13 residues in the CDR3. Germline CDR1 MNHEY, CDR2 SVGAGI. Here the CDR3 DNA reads TGTGCCAGCAGTTACTCCCCTGGGGCTGAAGCTTTCTTT. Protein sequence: CASSYSPGAEAFF.

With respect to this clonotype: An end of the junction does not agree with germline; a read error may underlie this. The CDR3 region has the DNA TGTGCCACCAGTGATTTTGGGCGGGAAGAGAACACTGAAGCTCTCTTT. It codes for CATSDFGREENTEALF. This rearrangement joins TRBV24-1 to TRBJ1-1, with D unresolved. The CDR3 runs 16 residues. Germline loops: CDR1 KGHDR, CDR2 SFDVKD.